This TCR beta chain is from a study of OX40 agonist ivuxolimab in advanced cancers. The wider study: The group had a mean age of around 60 years, ranged from about 20 to 79, and was 75% to 85% male.

As to this clone: The antigen remains unidentified.

Measured with immunoSEQ multiplex PCR; TCRdb has only the in-frame clones, and not every one. The table has tens of thousands of clones, 80% to 85% seen once. The length of the CDR3 is 17 residues. CDR1 and CDR2 from the germline V gene are LNHDA and SQIVND (reference sequence). The V and J ends lost 4 bases and 0 bases, in that order; junction bases with no gene match: 5. Samples of blood were obtained at baseline, on cycle 4 day 1, and on cycle 7 day 1. Notes on the study in general: People who partly responded at 0.1-3.0 mg/kg had some of the least clonal expansion seen.

The sequence was obtained from an adult with an advanced solid tumor such as melanoma, head and neck, liver or kidney cancer. Sequencing was performed on CD4+ or CD8+ T cells sorted from blood, taken in a trial of the OX40 agonist ivuxolimab. This chain links TRBV19 with TRBJ2-7; TRBD2 matches at 14 bases. The CDR3 spells CASSTRLAGGYSYEQYF. The CDR3, as DNA: TGTGCCAGTAGTACCCGACTAGCGGGAGGGTACTCCTACGAGCAGTACTTC.